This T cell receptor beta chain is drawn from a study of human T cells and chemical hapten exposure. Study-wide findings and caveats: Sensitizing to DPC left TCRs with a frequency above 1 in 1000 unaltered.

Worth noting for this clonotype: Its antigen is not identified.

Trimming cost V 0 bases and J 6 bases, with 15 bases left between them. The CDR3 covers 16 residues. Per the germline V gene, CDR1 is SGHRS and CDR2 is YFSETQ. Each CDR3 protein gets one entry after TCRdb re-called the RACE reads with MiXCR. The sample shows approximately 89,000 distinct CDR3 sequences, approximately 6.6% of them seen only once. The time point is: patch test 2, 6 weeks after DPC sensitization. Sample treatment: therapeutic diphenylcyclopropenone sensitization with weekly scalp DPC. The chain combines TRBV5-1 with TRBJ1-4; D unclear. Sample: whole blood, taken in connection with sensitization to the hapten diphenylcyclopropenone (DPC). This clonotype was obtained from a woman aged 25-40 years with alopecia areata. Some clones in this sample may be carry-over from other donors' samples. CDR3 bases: TGCGCCAGCAGCTTGGGACATGGGCAGTTGGATGAAAAACTGTTTTTT. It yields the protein CASSLGHGQLDEKLFF.